One sample yielded the 4 T cell receptor beta chains listed below, sequenced in a study of blood T cell repertoires in COVID-19. This table comes from immunoSEQ multiplex PCR, and its TCRdb copy is limited to in-frame clones, with some not included. The sample consists of 200,000 to 250,000 clones, around 84% of them appearing once. The sample consisted of peripheral blood. These TCRs come from a woman aged 80 or over with active or convalescent COVID-19.

This clone occurred a few times. The chain uses TRBV19 and TRBJ2-5; 9 bases match TRBD2. This CDR3 has 17 residues. The germline V gene encodes CDR1 LNHDA and CDR2 SQIVND (reference sequence). V lost 6 bases, J lost 2 bases, and 13 bases stayed unmatched. The CDR3 sequence is CASSPDSGRARQETQYF. The CDR3 DNA reads TGTGCCAGTAGCCCTGATAGCGGGAGAGCCCGACAAGAGACCCAGTACTTC.

This chain connects TRBV7-3 to TRBJ2-1; D is perhaps TRBD1 (6 bases). Trimming removed 5 bases from V and 2 bases from J, with 10 bases in between. This CDR3 is built from 14 residues. The germline V gene encodes CDR1 SGHTA and CDR2 FQGTGA. In nucleotides, the CDR3 is TGTGCCAGCAGCCGGACAGACGCCTACAATGAGCAGTTCTTC. It specifies CASSRTDAYNEQFF.

The chain couples TRBV2 to TRBJ1-1; D remains unclear. Looked up from germline, CDR1 is SNHLY and CDR2 is FYNNEI. V was clipped by 4 bases and J by 0 bases, with 12 bases between them. The CDR3 runs to 15 residues. The CDR3 sequence: CASSVYGALNTEAFF. CDR3 nucleotides: TGTGCCAGCAGTGTATATGGAGCCCTGAACACTGAAGCTTTCTTT.

This rearrangement joins TRBV3-1 (or the pseudogene TRBV3-2) to TRBJ2-3; 11 bases fit TRBD2. The trim removed 0 bases at V and 5 bases at J, leaving 10 bases unmatched. This CDR3 has 18 residues. CDR1 LGHDT and CDR2 YNNKEL come from the germline V gene (reference sequence). The chain's CDR3 is CASSQDWNSGGAGDTQYF. The CDR3 bases are TGTGCCAGCAGCCAAGATTGGAATAGCGGGGGGGCCGGAGATACGCAGTATTTT.